The clone carrying this T cell receptor beta chain is labeled medium-sized. Data came from immunoSEQ multiplex PCR; TCRdb stores just in-frame clones and leaves some out. The table lists 45,000 or so clones, 88% of them singletons. This sample was included in a study of T cell changes during pregnancy in multiple sclerosis. CDR3 length: 16 amino acids. This chain uses TRBV21-1 with TRBJ1-3; whether TRBD1, the table's D call, matches the DNA was not checked. TRBV21-1 is classified as a pseudogene. This TCR derives from a female donor in good health, enrolled as a control in a pregnancy study. The material sequenced was CD8+ T cells from peripheral blood mononuclear cells, taken after pregnancy. The CDR3 reads CASIGSGQYSGNTIYF. The CDR3 bases are TGTGCCAGCATCGGGTCAGGGCAATACTCTGGAAACACCATATATTTT.